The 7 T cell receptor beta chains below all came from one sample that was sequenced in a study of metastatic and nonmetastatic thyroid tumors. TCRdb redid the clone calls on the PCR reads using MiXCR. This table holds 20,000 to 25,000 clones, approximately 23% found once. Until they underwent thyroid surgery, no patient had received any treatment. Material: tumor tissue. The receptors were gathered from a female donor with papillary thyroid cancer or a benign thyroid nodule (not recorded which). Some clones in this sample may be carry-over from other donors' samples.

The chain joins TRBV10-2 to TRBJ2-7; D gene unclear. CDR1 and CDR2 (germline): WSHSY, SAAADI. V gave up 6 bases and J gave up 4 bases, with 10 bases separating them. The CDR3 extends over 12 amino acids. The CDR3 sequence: CASSVGQYEQYF. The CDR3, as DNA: TGCGCCAGCAGCGTGGGCCAGTACGAGCAGTACTTC.

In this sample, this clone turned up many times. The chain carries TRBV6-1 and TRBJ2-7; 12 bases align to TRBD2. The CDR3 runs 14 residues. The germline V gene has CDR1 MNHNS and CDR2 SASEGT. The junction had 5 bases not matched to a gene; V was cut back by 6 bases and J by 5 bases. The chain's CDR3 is CASSRLAGVNEQYF. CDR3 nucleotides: TGTGCCAGCAGCCGACTAGCGGGAGTGAACGAGCAGTACTTC.

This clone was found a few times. CDR3 DNA sequence: TGTGCCAGCAGTGGTCGACGGAACAATTCACCCCTCCACTTT. Translating it yields CASSGRRNNSPLHF. The chain links TRBV2 to TRBJ1-6, with D unresolved. Trimming left V 4 bases short and J 7 bases short, with 11 bases between. The CDR3 totals 14 residues. Germline V gives CDR1 SNHLY, CDR2 FYNNEI. The full variable domain, with the rest looked up from reference TRBV2 and TRBJ1-6, is EPEVTQTPSHQVTQMGQEVILRCVPISNHLYFYWYRQILGQKVEFLVSFYNNEISEKSEIFDDQFSVERPDGSNFTLKIRSTKLEDSAMYFCASSGRRNNSPLHFGNGTRLTVT.

CDR3 nucleotide sequence: TGTGCCAGCGAAAGTCGACAGGGCAATCAGCCCCAGCATTTT. Protein: CASESRQGNQPQHF. This chain links TRBV6-1 with TRBJ1-5; D may be TRBD1 (6 bases). The CDR3 runs 14 residues. Trimming removed 8 bases from V and 2 bases from J, with 13 bases in between. Germline V lookup: CDR1 MNHNS, CDR2 SASEGT.

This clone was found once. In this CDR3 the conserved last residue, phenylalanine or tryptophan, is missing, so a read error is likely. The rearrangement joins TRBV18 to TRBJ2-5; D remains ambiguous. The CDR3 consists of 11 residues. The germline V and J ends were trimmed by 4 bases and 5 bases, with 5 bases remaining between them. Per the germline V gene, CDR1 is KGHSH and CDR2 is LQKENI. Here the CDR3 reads CASSRKETQYL. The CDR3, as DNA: TGTGCCAGCTCACGAAAGGAGACCCAGTACCTC.

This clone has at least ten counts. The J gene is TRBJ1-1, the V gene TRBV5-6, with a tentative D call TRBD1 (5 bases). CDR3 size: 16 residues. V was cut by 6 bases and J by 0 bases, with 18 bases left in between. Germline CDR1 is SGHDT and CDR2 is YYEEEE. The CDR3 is CASTAGGGFMNTEAFF. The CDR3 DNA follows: TGTGCCAGCACCGCGGGGGGGGGATTCATGAACACTGAAGCTTTCTTT.

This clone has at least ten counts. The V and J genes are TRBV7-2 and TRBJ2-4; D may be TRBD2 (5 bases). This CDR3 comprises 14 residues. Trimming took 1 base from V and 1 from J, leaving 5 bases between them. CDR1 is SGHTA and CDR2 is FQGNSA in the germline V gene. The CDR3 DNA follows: TGTGCCAGCAGCTTAGGAGGGGCCAAAAACATTCAGTACTTC. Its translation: CASSLGGAKNIQYF.